These 11 T cell receptor beta chains were sequenced from one sample in a study of shared clonotypes between healthy human individuals. Profiled with immunoSEQ multiplex PCR; TCRdb holds only in-frame clones, not every one. The data show over a million clones, around 97% seen once. The material sequenced was naive CD4+ T cells sorted from blood. As for subset: CD45RA+ positively selected. These receptor sequences come from a man aged 30 to 39 in good health.

This chain connects TRBV7-2 to TRBJ2-7, with no clear D. Germline values: CDR1 SGHTA, CDR2 FQGNSA. Trimming stripped 0 bases from V and 1 base from J, with 7 bases between. The CDR3 has 14 residues. The CDR3 DNA follows: TGTGCCAGCAGCTTAGCCGTCGGTTCCTACGAGCAGTACTTC. Residues: CASSLAVGSYEQYF.

This clone is a singleton in its sample. V and J are TRBV7-6 and TRBJ1-3; 7 nucleotides align to TRBD1. V lost 1 base to trimming and J lost 0 bases; unmatched junction nucleotides: 6. The CDR3 extends over 17 amino acids. CDR1 SGHVS and CDR2 FNYEAQ come from the germline V gene. CDR3 coding DNA: TGTGCCAGCAGCTTAGACAGGGGATACTACTCTGGAAACACCATATATTTT. This codes for CASSLDRGYYSGNTIYF.

Points on this clone: The sample holds other DNA sequences that translate to the same CDR3. The CDR3: CASSHGRSSYNEQFF. In DNA form, the CDR3 reads TGCGCCAGCAGCCACGGACGCAGCTCCTACAATGAGCAGTTCTTC. This chain links TRBV4-3 with TRBJ2-1, with D hard to call. The CDR3 length is 15 residues. Germline-derived CDR1 and CDR2 are LGHNA and YSLEER. The germline V and J ends were trimmed by 3 bases and 0 bases, with 9 bases remaining between them.

About this clone itself: The same CDR3 can be traced to other DNA sequences in this sample. This rearrangement joins TRBV11-2 to TRBJ2-7; no firm D call. The CDR3 contains 13 residues. Trimming stripped 1 base from V and 3 bases from J, with 7 bases between. Germline CDR1 and CDR2: SGHAT and FQNNGV. This CDR3 is CASSLAGLYEQYF. As DNA, the CDR3 is TGTGCCAGCAGCTTAGCCGGCCTCTACGAGCAGTACTTC.

The chain uses TRBV5-1 and TRBJ2-1; 7 nucleotides match TRBD1. With V trimmed by 7 bases and J by 10 bases, 5 bases remained unmatched. The CDR3 covers 11 residues. CDR1 and CDR2 from the germline V gene are SGHRS and YFSETQ. The CDR3 protein is CASVRGNEQFF. For the CDR3, the DNA is TGCGCCAGCGTCAGGGGGAACGAGCAGTTCTTC.

The V gene is TRBV6-4, the J gene TRBJ2-1; 12 nucleotides line up with TRBD2. Germline CDR1 MRHNA, CDR2 SNTAGT. Germline trimming cut 4 bases from V and 14 bases from J; bases unmatched to any gene: 9. This CDR3 is 14 amino acids long. CDR3 protein: CASSVGLAGSKKFF. CDR3 DNA: TGTGCCAGCAGTGTAGGACTAGCGGGAAGTAAAAAGTTCTTC.

The chain employs TRBV6-4 and TRBJ1-2, with a tentative D call TRBD1 (5 bases). Germline V gene lookup returns CDR1 MRHNA and CDR2 SNTAGT. The length of the CDR3 is 13 residues. Between the trimmed V and J ends, which lost 7 bases and 4 bases, there was a span of 13 bases. The CDR3 sequence: CASTQRGFYGYTF. The DNA for the CDR3 is TGTGCCAGCACCCAGAGGGGATTCTATGGCTACACCTTC.

With regard to this clone: At the DNA level, this CDR3 is encoded by other sequences in the same sample as well. The V call is TRBV2, the J call TRBJ1-5; TRBD1 might be the D (5 bases). Trimming left V 1 base short and J 1 base short, with 8 bases between. Germline V gives CDR1 SNHLY, CDR2 FYNNEI. This CDR3 contains 15 residues. The CDR3 nucleotides read TGTGCCAGCAGTGAAGGTCGGGGGAGCAATCAGCCCCAGCATTTT. Translated: CASSEGRGSNQPQHF. The whole variable domain, remainder taken from reference TRBV2 and TRBJ1-5, is EPEVTQTPSHQVTQMGQEVILRCVPISNHLYFYWYRQILGQKVEFLVSFYNNEISEKSEIFDDQFSVERPDGSNFTLKIRSTKLEDSAMYFCASSEGRGSNQPQHFGDGTRLSIL.

This chain connects TRBV9 to TRBJ2-7; the D gene is possibly TRBD2 (5 bases). From germline, CDR1 is SGDLS and CDR2 YYNGEE. V lost 3 bases to trimming and J lost 5 bases, with 15 bases between them. The CDR3 is made up of 14 amino acids. CDR3 sequence: CASSARVGMNEQYF. The CDR3 coding sequence is TGTGCCAGCAGCGCTAGGGTCGGGATGAACGAGCAGTACTTC. Variable domain in full (rest from reference TRBV9 and TRBJ2-7): DSGVTQTPKHLITATGQRVTLRCSPRSGDLSVYWYQQSLDQGLQFLIQYYNGEERAKGNILERFSAQQFPDLHSELNLSSLELGDSALYFCASSARVGMNEQYFGPGTRLTVT.

The chain combines TRBV5-4 with TRBJ2-7; either TRBD1 or TRBD2 may fit D (6 bases each). This CDR3 has 17 residues. Looked up from germline, CDR1 is SGHNT and CDR2 is YYREEE (reference sequence). Between the trimmed V and J ends, which lost 3 bases and 3 bases, there was a span of 22 bases. Here the CDR3 DNA reads TGTGCCAGCAGCTCGGAGGGCAGGGGAGAATCAGGCTACGAGCAGTACTTC. This encodes CASSSEGRGESGYEQYF.

The chain is built from TRBV5-1 and TRBJ2-3; D tentatively fits TRBD1 or TRBD2 (6 bases each). V was pared by 4 bases and J by 4 bases, with 19 bases between. Germline CDR1 reads SGHRS; CDR2 reads YFSETQ. This CDR3 has 16 amino acids. CDR3 amino acids: CASSPAGRGPPDTQYF. CDR3 in DNA: TGCGCCAGCAGCCCAGCGGGCAGGGGACCCCCAGATACGCAGTATTTT.